This TCR beta chain stems from a study of cytomegalovirus exposure and HLA in healthy donors. Study-level results: Across donors, most TCRs were seen rarely, yet some public ones were widespread. According to the study, 180 or so TCR beta chains were cytomegalovirus-associated. Researchers reported that three CMV-associated chains were confirmed in vitro as CMV antigen-specific.

The V gene end was trimmed by 6 bases and the J gene end by 10 bases; junction bases not matched to a gene: 9. The CDR3 loop spans 14 amino acids. CDR1 SGHAT and CDR2 FQNNGV come from the germline V gene. Here immunoSEQ multiplex PCR was the method, and the copy in TCRdb shows in-frame clones only, minus some. The profile shows under 150,000 clones, roughly 81% of them singletons. As regards this clone: Its antigen is unidentified.

The sample taken for sequencing was PBMCs. The chain links TRBV11-2 to TRBJ1-6; 7 positions match TRBD1. The sequence was obtained from a woman aged 30 to 39 in good health and CMV-seronegative. The CDR3 nucleotides read TGTGCCAGCAGAGCAGGGGGGTTTGGGTCACCCCTCCACTTT. Translating it yields CASRAGGFGSPLHF.